The next 21 T cell receptor beta chains were all read from a single sample in a study of T-cell reconstitution after alpha-beta-depleted transplantation in children (dated by TCRdb to between 2015 and 2016). Interpreted using the paper, the treatment or condition label stands for: allogeneic hematopoietic cell transplantation with graft depleted of TCRalphabeta T cells and CD19 B cells. The library was prepared using PCR. The sequencing machine was an Illumina HiSeq 2500. TCR libraries were prepared with molecular barcoding, using unique molecular identifiers to normalize TCRbeta repertoire quantification. TCRdb reran the public reads through fastp at Q25 and MiXCR, keeping productive beta chains. Identical CDR3 proteins give one entry, which carries the most common genes and DNA. The sample table lists about a million distinct CDR3 sequences, 25% to 35% of them with a count of one. 28% of the sample is taken by the ten largest.

This material consisted of PBMCs, mostly from graft donor cells, taken 360 days after TCRalphabeta/CD19-depleted stem cell transplant. All receptors come from a boy under two years old who had a stem cell transplant for SCID, so the T cells may come from the graft donor.

The CDR3 reads CASSPYPVLNEQFF. Written as DNA, the CDR3 is TGTGCCAGCAGTCCATACCCTGTTCTTAATGAGCAGTTCTTC. This sequence joins TRBV12-3 or TRBV12-4 and TRBJ2-1; no firm D call. Trimming shortened V by 5 bases and J by 7 bases, and 15 bases separated the two germline ends. CDR3 length equals 14 residues.

This clonotype was counted only a few times. The rearrangement links TRBV20-1 to TRBJ2-7, with D possibly TRBD1 on 5 matching bases. V was trimmed by 2 bases and J by 3 bases, leaving 17 bases between them. The CDR3 sequence is 15 residues long. CDR1 is DFQATT and CDR2 is SNEGSKA in the germline V gene (reference sequence). The CDR3 protein is CSARSPGKGLYEQYF. The DNA for the CDR3 is TGCAGTGCTAGATCCCCGGGTAAGGGGCTCTACGAGCAGTACTTC.

There are a few counts of this clonotype. This chain joins TRBV15 and TRBJ2-1; 11 bases match TRBD1. The CDR3 contains 16 residues. Per the germline V gene, CDR1 is LNHNV and CDR2 is YYDKDF (reference sequence). With 8 bases clipped from V and 4 bases from J, the junction kept 10 bases outside the gene matches. The chain's CDR3 is CATFPGQGGFYNEQFF. The CDR3 bases are TGTGCCACCTTTCCGGGACAGGGGGGTTTTTACAATGAGCAGTTCTTC.

J is TRBJ2-7 and V is TRBV27; 9 bases line up with TRBD1. Losses at the gene ends were 5 bases for V and 3 bases for J; bases not matched to a gene: 14. Germline CDR1 MNHEY, CDR2 SMNVEV (reference sequence). The CDR3 is made up of 17 amino acids. The CDR3 nucleotides are TGTGCCAGCAGTCGGCGCCCCGGGACAGGGACCTTCTACGAGCAGTACTTC. It codes for CASSRRPGTGTFYEQYF.

The V call is TRBV20-1, the J call TRBJ2-7, with 7 bases fitting TRBD1. This CDR3 is 12 amino acids long. The germline V gene encodes CDR1 DFQATT and CDR2 SNEGSKA (reference sequence). The trim removed 2 bases at V and 6 bases at J, leaving 4 bases unmatched. The DNA for the CDR3 is TGCAGTGCTAGAAAGACAGGGCGCGAGCAGTACTTC. Protein product: CSARKTGREQYF.

V usage is TRBV24-1 and J usage is TRBJ2-2, with 8 positions matching TRBD2. J was trimmed by 0 bases and V by 3 bases; bases with no gene match: 2. The CDR3 spans 16 residues. CDR1 is KGHDR, CDR2 SFDVKD, per germline. CDR3: CATSDAGGTNTGELFF. As DNA, the CDR3 is TGTGCCACCAGTGATGCGGGGGGTACGAACACCGGGGAGCTGTTTTTT.

This clonotype occurred a few times. The chain combines TRBV7-2 with TRBJ2-3; TRBD2 matches at 7 bases. CDR3 size: 14 residues. With 3 bases clipped from V and 4 bases from J, the junction kept 4 bases outside the gene matches. Germline V CDR1 and CDR2: SGHTA, FQGNSA. The CDR3 nucleotides are TGTGCCAGCAGCTTTAAGCGGGGTTCAGATACGCAGTATTTT. This encodes CASSFKRGSDTQYF.

In this sample, this clonotype turned up a few times. The chain has TRBV20-1 and TRBJ1-6, with D possibly being TRBD1 (5 bases). This CDR3 spans 17 amino acids. In germline, CDR1 is DFQATT, CDR2 SNEGSKA (reference sequence). V lost 5 bases, J lost 0 bases, and 17 bases lay in between. The CDR3 nucleotides read TGCAGTGCTCCGAGGGCAGGGACCAACTCCTATAATTCACCCCTCCACTTT. It codes for CSAPRAGTNSYNSPLHF.

V gene TRBV28 combines with J gene TRBJ1-4; no firm D call. V shed 2 bases and J shed 0 bases, with 10 bases lying between them. This CDR3 comprises 16 residues. CDR1 is MDHEN and CDR2 is SYDVKM in the germline V gene. CDR3 loop: CASSLIVSSTNEKLFF. The CDR3 nucleotides are TGTGCCAGCAGTTTAATAGTCAGCTCAACTAATGAAAAACTGTTTTTT.

This clonotype was observed a few times. This chain uses TRBV5-1 with TRBJ2-2; D may be TRBD1 (6 bases). The CDR3 has 16 amino acids. CDR1 and CDR2 (germline): SGHRS, YFSETQ. Trimming took 5 bases from V and 3 from J, leaving 17 bases between them. The CDR3 protein is CASRRQDRRYTGELFF. DNA of the CDR3: TGCGCCAGCAGGAGACAGGATCGACGTTACACCGGGGAGCTGTTTTTT.

This chain joins TRBV20-1 and TRBJ2-2, with no clear D. The germline V and J ends were trimmed by 3 bases and 8 bases, with 7 bases remaining between them. CDR3 length equals 11 residues. Germline CDR1 DFQATT, CDR2 SNEGSKA (reference sequence). CDR3: CSARRVGELFF. The CDR3 DNA is TGCAGTGCTAGGCGAGTTGGGGAGCTGTTTTTT.

V and J are TRBV12-3 or TRBV12-4 and TRBJ2-1; D is possibly TRBD2 (5 bases). Trimming pared 1 base from V and 3 bases from J, leaving 10 bases between. The CDR3 has 15 amino acids. CDR3 loop: CASSLVANLYNEQFF. The CDR3 bases are TGTGCCAGCAGTTTAGTAGCGAACCTCTACAATGAGCAGTTCTTC.

This clonotype turned up a few times. This chain links TRBV5-1 with TRBJ2-7, with 9 nucleotides matching TRBD1. The CDR3 contains 18 residues. The V gene end was trimmed by 4 bases and the J gene end by 2 bases; junction bases not matched to a gene: 16. Looked up from germline, CDR1 is SGHRS and CDR2 is YFSETQ. In DNA form, the CDR3 reads TGCGCCAGCAGCCCCGAGGGACAGGGAGTAGGATTCGCCTACGAGCAGTACTTC. Translating it yields CASSPEGQGVGFAYEQYF.

This clonotype was detected many times. V and J are TRBV20-1 and TRBJ2-1; TRBD2 agrees at 9 bases. From germline, CDR1 is DFQATT and CDR2 SNEGSKA (reference sequence). The CDR3 loop spans 15 amino acids. J lost 10 bases, V lost 2 bases, and 12 bases had no gene match. The CDR3 loop reads CSARRPRTSASEQFF. The CDR3 DNA reads TGCAGTGCTAGAAGGCCCCGGACTAGCGCCTCCGAGCAGTTCTTC.

The chain carries TRBV25-1 and TRBJ2-3, with 10 nucleotides matching TRBD2. This CDR3 region has 17 residues. J gave up 0 bases and V 6 bases, and 9 bases lay outside the gene matches. Looked up from germline, CDR1 is MGHDK and CDR2 is SYGVNS. CDR3 bases: TGTGCCAGCAGCCCGTACGGGACTAGCGTAAGCACAGATACGCAGTATTTT. Translation: CASSPYGTSVSTDTQYF.

This sequence joins TRBV5-1 and TRBJ1-2; TRBD1 is a possible D gene (5 bases). The germline V gene encodes CDR1 SGHRS and CDR2 YFSETQ. This CDR3 region has 15 residues. Trimming pared 2 bases from V and 8 bases from J, leaving 19 bases between. The CDR3 region has the DNA TGCGCCAGCAGCTTTAACGTGTTGGGGGAGACCGGCTACACCTTC. Translating it yields CASSFNVLGETGYTF. The full variable domain, rest sourced from reference TRBV5-1 and TRBJ1-2, is KAGVTQTPRYLIKTRGQQVTLSCSPISGHRSVSWYQQTPGQGLQFLFEYFSETQRNKGNFPGRFSGRQFSNSRSEMNVSTLELGDSALYLCASSFNVLGETGYTFGSGTRLTVV.

This clonotype was counted only a few times. The CDR3 DNA sequence: TGTGCCAGCAGTTCGTCGACTAGCGGGGGAGGTGGTGAGCAGTTCTTC. This codes for CASSSSTSGGGGEQFF. The rearrangement uses TRBV27 and TRBJ2-1; TRBD2 agrees at 12 bases. Per germline, CDR1 MNHEY and CDR2 SMNVEV (reference sequence). The V and J ends lost 4 bases and 9 bases, in that order; junction bases with no gene match: 10. The CDR3 has 16 amino acids.

V and J are TRBV20-1 and TRBJ1-1; TRBD1 agrees at 9 bases. CDR3 size: 15 residues. Germline CDR1 is DFQATT and CDR2 is SNEGSKA (reference sequence). The junction had 4 bases not matched to a gene; V was cut back by 0 bases and J by 2 bases. The CDR3, as DNA: TGCAGTGCTAGAGATTGGGGACAGGGTAACACTGAAGCTTTCTTT. Translating it yields CSARDWGQGNTEAFF.

The chain links TRBV7-2 to TRBJ1-2; 9 bases align to TRBD1. Germline CDR1 reads SGHTA; CDR2 reads FQGNSA. The CDR3 sequence is 15 residues long. Trimming removed 8 bases from V and 4 bases from J; junction bases left unmatched: 11. CDR3: CASRNTGTGIYGYTF. The DNA of the CDR3 is TGTGCCAGCCGCAATACCGGGACAGGGATCTATGGCTACACCTTC.

The V call is TRBV29-1, the J call TRBJ2-5; D is perhaps TRBD2 (5 bases). The CDR3 has 13 residues. V lost 4 bases to trimming and J lost 1 base, with 10 bases between them. Germline loops: CDR1 SQVTM, CDR2 ANQGSEA. The CDR3 spells CSVAQRGQETQYF. CDR3 in DNA: TGCAGCGTTGCCCAACGGGGCCAAGAGACCCAGTACTTC.

This chain uses TRBV7-2 with TRBJ2-5; possible D gene TRBD1, 5 bases. The CDR3 is 12 residues long. V lost 6 bases and J lost 9, with 14 bases in between. The germline CDR1 and CDR2 sequences are SGHTA and FQGNSA. The CDR3 loop is CASSLAVGPQYF. The CDR3 region has the DNA TGTGCCAGCAGTTTGGCTGTGGGGCCCCAGTACTTC.